The clone carrying this T cell receptor beta chain was recorded at least ten times. V was pared by 6 bases and J by 0 bases, with 9 bases between. The CDR3 extends over 14 amino acids. Germline CDR1 and CDR2: SQVTM and ANQGSEA. Amplification targeted the TCR beta CDR3 regions, with RNA transcripts as the source material. Investigators did first-round RT-PCR with HTBI primers, then second-round multiplex PCR. TCRdb reanalysed the multiplex PCR reads using MiXCR and keeps one entry per CDR3 protein. The table has more than 550,000 distinct CDR3 sequences, about 38% seen once. This sample was included in a study of Graves' ophthalmopathy and Graves' hyperthyroidism.

The chain recombines TRBV29-1 with TRBJ2-6; D gene unclear. The TCR sequence derives from an adult man with Graves' ophthalmopathy. The material sequenced was peripheral blood. The CDR3 nucleotides read TGCAGCGTCCAGGCTAGCTCTGGGGCCAACGTCCTGACTTTC. Protein sequence: CSVQASSGANVLTF.